This entry features one T cell receptor beta chain sequence. Ten or more counts support this clonotype. There is no known antigen for this receptor. The input lacks base qualities; no much larger clone sits a single base away. CDR1 KGHSH and CDR2 LQKENI are derived from the germline V gene. A distance of 14 bases separates the germline ends of V and J, which lose 3 bases and 2 bases respectively. CDR3 length: 15 amino acids, cysteine to phenylalanine. The only DNA kept is the CDR3, 45 bases in frame from the first base. The instrument was an Illumina HiSeq 1500. Using fastp at Q25 and MiXCR, TCRdb reprocessed the public reads and kept productive beta chains. CDR3 protein sequences are deduplicated, and each keeps its most common genes and DNA. Recorded for this sample are about 130,000 distinct CDR3 sequences; 8% to 9% of them occurred a single time. The top ten clonotypes cover over 9% of the sample.

This entry belongs to a study of T cell repertoires in cytomegalovirus infection (dated by TCRdb to between 2018 and 2020). Concerning the study at large: Donor HLA type was relevant to the analysis, because carriage of CMV infection together with the matching HLA type was indicated by public TCR beta signatures.

The full study reports these points: In the ex vivo response, HLA-C-restricted CMV-specific TCR beta clonotypes were dominant, and in two of eight donors the single most frequent clonotype came from this HLA-C-restricted group. Carriers of CMV infection plus the relevant HLA type were discriminated by the cumulative frequency of public TCR beta family members in the study cohort and in an independent roughly 350-donor cohort.

The rearrangement combines TRBV18 with TRBJ2-7; possibly the D gene is TRBD1, per 5 matching bases. Material for sequencing was PBMCs. The sequence derives from a human donor in good health (CMV status not recorded). Some clones in this sample may be carry-over from other donors' samples. The nucleotide sequence is given as TGTGCCAGCTCACCGCAGGGTATTATGGCCTACGAGCAGTACTTC. The resulting protein is CASSPQGIMAYEQYF.